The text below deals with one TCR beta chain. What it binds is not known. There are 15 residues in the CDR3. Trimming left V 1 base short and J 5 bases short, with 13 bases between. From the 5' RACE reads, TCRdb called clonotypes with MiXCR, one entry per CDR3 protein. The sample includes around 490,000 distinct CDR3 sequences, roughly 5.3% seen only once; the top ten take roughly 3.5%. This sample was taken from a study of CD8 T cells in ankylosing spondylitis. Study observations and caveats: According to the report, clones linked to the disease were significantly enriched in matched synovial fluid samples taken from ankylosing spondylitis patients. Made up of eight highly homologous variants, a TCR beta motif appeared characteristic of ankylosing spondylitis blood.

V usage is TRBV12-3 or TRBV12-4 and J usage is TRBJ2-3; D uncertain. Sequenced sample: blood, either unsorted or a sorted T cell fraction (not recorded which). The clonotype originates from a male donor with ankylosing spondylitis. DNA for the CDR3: TGTGCCAGCAGTTTAGGGAGTTTGATCGGAGATACGCAGTATTTT. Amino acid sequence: CASSLGSLIGDTQYF.